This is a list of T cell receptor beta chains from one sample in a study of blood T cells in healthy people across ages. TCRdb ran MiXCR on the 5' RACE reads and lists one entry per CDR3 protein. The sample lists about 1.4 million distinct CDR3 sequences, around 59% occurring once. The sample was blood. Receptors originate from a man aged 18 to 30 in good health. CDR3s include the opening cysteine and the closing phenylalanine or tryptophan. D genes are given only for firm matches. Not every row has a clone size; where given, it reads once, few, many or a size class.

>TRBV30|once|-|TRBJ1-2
CAWSSENYGYTF
TGTGCCTGGAGTTCGGAGAACTATGGCTACACCTTC
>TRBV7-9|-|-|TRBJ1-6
CASSLADNSPLHF
TGTGCCAGCAGCTTAGCGGATAATTCACCCCTCCACTTT
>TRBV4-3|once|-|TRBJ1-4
CASSPEEAYGKLFF
TGCGCCAGCAGCCCGGAGGAGGCATATGGAAAACTGTTTTTT
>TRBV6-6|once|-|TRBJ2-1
CASRKVGRANNEQFF
TGTGCCAGCAGGAAGGTGGGGCGGGCTAACAATGAGCAGTTCTTC
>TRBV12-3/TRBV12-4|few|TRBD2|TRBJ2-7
CASSLGTSDEQYF
TGTGCCAGCAGTTTAGGGACTAGCGACGAGCAGTACTTC
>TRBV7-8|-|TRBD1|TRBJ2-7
CASSLTGGTGGFTYEQYF
TGTGCCAGCAGCTTAACCGGGGGAACAGGGGGCTTTACCTACGAGCAGTACTTC
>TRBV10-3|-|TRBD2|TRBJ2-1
CAISAGGGGEQFF
TGTGCCATCAGTGCGGGGGGTGGGGGTGAGCAGTTCTTC
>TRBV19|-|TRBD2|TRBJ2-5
CASSPSSGNQETQYF
TGTGCCAGTAGTCCGTCTAGCGGAAACCAAGAGACCCAGTACTTC
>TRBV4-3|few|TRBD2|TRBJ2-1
CASSQEVAGGPEQFF
TGCGCCAGCAGCCAAGAGGTAGCGGGGGGACCAGAGCAGTTCTTC
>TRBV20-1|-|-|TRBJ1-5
CSARETAVEVWNQPQHF
TGCAGTGCTAGAGAGACAGCCGTGGAGGTGTGGAATCAGCCCCAGCATTTT
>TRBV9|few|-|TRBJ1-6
CASSVGGGEGSPLHF
TGTGCCAGCAGCGTAGGCGGCGGGGAGGGATCACCCCTCCACTTT
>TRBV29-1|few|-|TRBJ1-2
CSVDKQKKNYGYTF
TGCAGCGTTGACAAGCAGAAGAAGAACTATGGCTACACCTTC
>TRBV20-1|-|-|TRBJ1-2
CSASYRLPGPHYGYTF
TGCAGTGCTAGTTATCGTCTGCCAGGCCCCCACTATGGCTACACCTTC